This paragraph reports one T cell receptor beta chain. The sample carries other DNA sequences with the same CDR3. This sample is part of a study of shared clonotypes between healthy human individuals. Naive CD8 isolation took CD45RO-negative cells positively selected for CCR7 and excluded terminally differentiated effector memory CD45RA+ cells. Trimming shortened V by 6 bases and J by 6 bases, and 12 bases separated the two germline ends. The CDR3 contains 12 residues. Looked up from germline, CDR1 is SEHNR and CDR2 is FQNEAQ (reference sequence). Investigators spread the genomic DNA of each subset evenly over several immunoSEQ plates. TCRdb's table, derived via immunoSEQ multiplex PCR, lists solely in-frame clones and lacks some. The table lists some 2,100,000 clones, around 93% of them singletons, with roughly 1.8% in the top ten.

The chain links TRBV7-9 to TRBJ2-7; a possible D gene is TRBD1 (6 bases). The sequencing sample was made of naive CD8+ T cells from PBMCs. The receptor was derived from a man between 18 and 35 years old in good health. Some clones in this sample may be carry-over from other donors' samples. The chain's CDR3 is CASSPDRSEQYF. The CDR3 DNA follows: TGTGCCAGCAGTCCGGACAGATCCGAGCAGTACTTC.